This T cell receptor (beta chain) is drawn from a study of OX40 agonist ivuxolimab in advanced cancers. The study in broad terms: Ivuxolimab, which targeted the costimulatory receptor OX40 (CD134), was an agonistic, fully human IgG2 monoclonal antibody. Peripheral TCRbeta sequencing aimed to test whether ivuxolimab altered TCR sequence diversity and caused clonal T-cell expansion. Patients were allowed to have had prior anti-PD-1, anti-PD-L1 or anti-CTLA-4 therapy, and more than 30% of the dose-escalation patients had previously received checkpoint inhibitors. Three dose-escalation patients achieved partial responses, one with hepatocellular carcinoma and two with cutaneous melanoma. In the dose-escalation cohort, about four fifths of patients were male, and the mean age was 60 years with a range of 23 to 79. Among the roughly 52 dose-escalation patients, about 20 had hepatocellular carcinoma, around 15 melanoma, 9 renal cell carcinoma and 9 head and neck cancer. The paper covers the monotherapy dose-escalation part of the phase I ivuxolimab trial, which included N of about 56 patients. Intravenous ivuxolimab was administered to patients every 2 weeks at six dose levels: 0.01, 0.1, 0.3, 1.5, 3 and 10 mg/kg.

General study outcomes and caveats: In the 0.1-3.0 mg/kg groups, partial responders were among the patients with the lowest normalized peripheral clonal expansion, particularly in CD8+ T cells. After ivuxolimab, expanded clones were on average more numerous among CD8+ T cells than among CD4+ T cells. Low levels of normalized T-cell clonal expansion were also shown by some nonresponding patients. At doses of 0.1 to 3.0 mg/kg, clonal expansion of both CD4+ and CD8+ T cells in blood was seen between baseline and week 6. The antigen specificity of the peripheral T cells that underwent clonal expansion was not determined.

Looking up the germline V gene yields CDR1 SGHRS and CDR2 YFSETQ. The junction shows trimming of 4 bases on V and 4 bases on J, and the gene matches do not reach 7 bases of it. The CDR3 runs 14 amino acids, cysteine and phenylalanine included. The sequence is cut down to CDR3 DNA, 42 bases in frame from base 1. As concerns this clone: It lacks a known antigen. No base-level quality is on record; no much larger clone is a single base apart.

To sequence the TCRbeta CDR3 region, genomic DNA was isolated from the sorted cells. The immunoSEQ Assay was used for sequencing of TCRbeta CDR3 regions. This is the immuneACCESS table as TCRdb keeps it, with only in-frame sequences that have V and J called. A part of the clones is gone; compared with another copy, unresolved V genes explain less than half, and the rest is unexplained. The sample table shows approximately 65,000 clones, and roughly 89% are seen once. The ten largest clones capture 0.7% to 0.9% of the sample. The trial excluded patients who had a history of autoimmune disease or were on systemic immunosuppression. In every dose cohort, peripheral blood was drawn for TCR sequencing at baseline, cycle 4 day 1, and cycle 7 day 1. The samples were drawn from a first-in-human, open-label, multicenter phase I dose-escalation trial of ivuxolimab. Adults with locally advanced or metastatic melanoma, renal cell, hepatocellular, or head and neck squamous cell carcinoma were enrolled in the trial. Before TCR sequencing, CD4+ T cells and CD8+ T cells were sorted from peripheral blood as separate populations.

Sequencing used CD4+ or CD8+ T cells sorted from blood, obtained in a trial of the OX40 agonist ivuxolimab. The V gene is TRBV5-1 and the J gene is TRBJ2-5; 7 bases in between match TRBD1. The receptor was isolated from an adult with an advanced solid tumor such as melanoma, head and neck, liver or kidney cancer. The CDR3 here reads CASSLDRVGETQYF. The DNA reads as follows: TGCGCCAGCAGCCTTGACAGGGTAGGAGAGACCCAGTACTTC.